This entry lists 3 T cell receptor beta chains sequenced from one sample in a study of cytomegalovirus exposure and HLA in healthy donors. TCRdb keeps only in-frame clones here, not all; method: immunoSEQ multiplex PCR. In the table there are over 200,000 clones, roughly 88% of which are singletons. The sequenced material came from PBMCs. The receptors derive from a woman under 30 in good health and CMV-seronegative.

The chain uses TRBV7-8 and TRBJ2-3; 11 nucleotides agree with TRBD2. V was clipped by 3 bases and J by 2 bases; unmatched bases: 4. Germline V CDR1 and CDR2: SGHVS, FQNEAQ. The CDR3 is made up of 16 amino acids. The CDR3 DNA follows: TGTGCCAGCAGCTTTGGGACTAGCGGAGACACAGATACGCAGTATTTT. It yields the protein CASSFGTSGDTDTQYF.

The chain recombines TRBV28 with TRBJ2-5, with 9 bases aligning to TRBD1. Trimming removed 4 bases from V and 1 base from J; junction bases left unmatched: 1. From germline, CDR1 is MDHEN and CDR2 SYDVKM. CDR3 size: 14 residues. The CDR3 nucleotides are TGTGCCAGCAGTTCACAGGGGGCCCAAGAGACCCAGTACTTC. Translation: CASSSQGAQETQYF.

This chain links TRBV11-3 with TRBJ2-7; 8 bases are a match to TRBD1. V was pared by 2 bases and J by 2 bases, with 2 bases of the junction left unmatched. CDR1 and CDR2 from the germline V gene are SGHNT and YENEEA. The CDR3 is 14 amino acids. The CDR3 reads CASSLRDRPYEQYF. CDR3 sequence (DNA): TGTGCCAGCAGCTTACGGGACAGGCCCTACGAGCAGTACTTC.